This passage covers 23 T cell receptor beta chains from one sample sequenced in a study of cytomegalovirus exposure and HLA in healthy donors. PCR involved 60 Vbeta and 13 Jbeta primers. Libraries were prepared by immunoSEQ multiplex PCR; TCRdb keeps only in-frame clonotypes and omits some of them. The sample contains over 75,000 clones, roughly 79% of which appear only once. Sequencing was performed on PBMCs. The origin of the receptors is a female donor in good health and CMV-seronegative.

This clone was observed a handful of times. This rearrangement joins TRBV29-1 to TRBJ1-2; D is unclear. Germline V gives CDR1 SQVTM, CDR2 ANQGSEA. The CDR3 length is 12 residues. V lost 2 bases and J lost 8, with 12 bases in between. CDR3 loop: CSVERTVVGYTF. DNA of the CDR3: TGCAGCGTTGAAAGAACAGTGGTAGGCTACACCTTC.

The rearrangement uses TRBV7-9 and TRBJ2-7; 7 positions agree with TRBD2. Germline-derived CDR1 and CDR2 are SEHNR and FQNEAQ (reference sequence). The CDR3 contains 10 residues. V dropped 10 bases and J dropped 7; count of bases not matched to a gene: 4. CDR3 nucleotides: TGTGCCACCACCGGGGGGGAGCAGTACTTC. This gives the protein CATTGGEQYF.

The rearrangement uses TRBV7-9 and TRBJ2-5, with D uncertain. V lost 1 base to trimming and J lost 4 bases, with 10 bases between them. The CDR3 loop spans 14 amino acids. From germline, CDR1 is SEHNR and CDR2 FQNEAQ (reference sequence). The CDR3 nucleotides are TGTGCCAGCAGCTTAGTTCTGGCTGGAGAGACCCAGTACTTC. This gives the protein CASSLVLAGETQYF. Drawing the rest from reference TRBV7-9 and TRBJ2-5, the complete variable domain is DTGVSQNPRHKITKRGQNVTFRCDPISEHNRLYWYRQTLGQGPEFLTYFQNEAQLEKSRLLSDRFSAERPKGSFSTLEIQRTEQGDSAMYLCASSLVLAGETQYFGPGTRLLVL.

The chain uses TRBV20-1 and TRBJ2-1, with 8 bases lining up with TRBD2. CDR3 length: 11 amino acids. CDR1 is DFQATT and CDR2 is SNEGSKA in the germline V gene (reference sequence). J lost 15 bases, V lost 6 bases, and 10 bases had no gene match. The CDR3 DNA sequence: TGCAGTGCCAGCCCAGCGGGAGCTGCGTTCTTC. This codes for CSASPAGAAFF.

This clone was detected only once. The CDR3 loop is CASSLVREDGYTF. In DNA form, the CDR3 reads TGCGCCAGCAGCTTGGTGAGGGAAGATGGCTACACCTTC. The chain joins TRBV5-1 to TRBJ1-2; D is undetermined. This CDR3 has 13 amino acids. CDR1 and CDR2 from the germline V gene are SGHRS and YFSETQ. Trimming took off 0 bases at V and 6 bases at J, with 9 bases between the two ends.

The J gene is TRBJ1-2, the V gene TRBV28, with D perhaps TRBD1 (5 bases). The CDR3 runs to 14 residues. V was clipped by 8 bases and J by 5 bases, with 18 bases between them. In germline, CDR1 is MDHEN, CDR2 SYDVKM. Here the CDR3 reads CASRPPGEGYGYTF. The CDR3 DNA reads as TGTGCCAGCCGACCACCCGGGGAGGGGTATGGCTACACCTTC.

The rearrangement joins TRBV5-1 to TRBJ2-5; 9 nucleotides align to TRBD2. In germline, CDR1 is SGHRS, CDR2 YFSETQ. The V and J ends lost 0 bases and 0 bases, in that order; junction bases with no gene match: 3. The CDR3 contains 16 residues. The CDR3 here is CASSLDLAGNQETQYF. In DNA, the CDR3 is TGCGCCAGCAGCTTGGACCTAGCGGGGAACCAAGAGACCCAGTACTTC.

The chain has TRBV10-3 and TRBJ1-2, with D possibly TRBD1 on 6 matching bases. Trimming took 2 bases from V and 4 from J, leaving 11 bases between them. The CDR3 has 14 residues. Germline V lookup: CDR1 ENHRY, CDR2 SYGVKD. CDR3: CAISETGGVYGYTF. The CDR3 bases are TGTGCCATCAGTGAGACGGGGGGCGTCTATGGCTACACCTTC.

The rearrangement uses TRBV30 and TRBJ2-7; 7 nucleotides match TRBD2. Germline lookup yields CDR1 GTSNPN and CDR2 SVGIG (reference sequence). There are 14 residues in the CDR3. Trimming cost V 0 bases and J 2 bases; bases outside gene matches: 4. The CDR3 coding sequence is TGTGCCTGGAGTGTATGGGGGGGGACCTACGAGCAGTACTTC. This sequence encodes CAWSVWGGTYEQYF.

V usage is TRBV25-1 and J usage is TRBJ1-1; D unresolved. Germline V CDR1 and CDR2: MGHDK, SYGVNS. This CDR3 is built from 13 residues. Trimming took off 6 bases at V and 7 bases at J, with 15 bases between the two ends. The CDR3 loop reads CASSRGSAGEAFF. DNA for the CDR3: TGTGCCAGCAGCCGAGGGTCCGCCGGTGAAGCTTTCTTT.

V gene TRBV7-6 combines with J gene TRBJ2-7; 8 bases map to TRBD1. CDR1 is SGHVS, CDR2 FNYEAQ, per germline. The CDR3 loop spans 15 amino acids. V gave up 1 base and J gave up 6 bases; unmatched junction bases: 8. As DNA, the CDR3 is TGTGCCAGCAGCTTAGGCGGGCAGGGGGCTGGCGAGCAGTACTTC. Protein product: CASSLGGQGAGEQYF.

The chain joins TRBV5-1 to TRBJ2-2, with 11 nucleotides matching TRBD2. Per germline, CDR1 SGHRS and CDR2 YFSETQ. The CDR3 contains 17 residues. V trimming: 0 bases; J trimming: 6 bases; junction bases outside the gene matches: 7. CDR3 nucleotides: TGCGCCAGCAGCTTGGAAGGGACTAGCGGTTATTCCGGGGAGCTGTTTTTT. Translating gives CASSLEGTSGYSGELFF.

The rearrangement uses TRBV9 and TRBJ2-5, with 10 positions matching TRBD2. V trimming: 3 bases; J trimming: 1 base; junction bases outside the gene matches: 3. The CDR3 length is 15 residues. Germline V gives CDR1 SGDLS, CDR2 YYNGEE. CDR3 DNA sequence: TGTGCCAGCAGCGCAACTAGCGGGACCCAAGAGACCCAGTACTTC. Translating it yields CASSATSGTQETQYF.

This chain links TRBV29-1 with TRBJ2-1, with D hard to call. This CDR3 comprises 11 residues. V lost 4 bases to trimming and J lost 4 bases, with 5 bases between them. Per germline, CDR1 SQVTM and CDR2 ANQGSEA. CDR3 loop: CSVGAYNEQFF. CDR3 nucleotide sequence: TGCAGCGTTGGGGCTTACAATGAGCAGTTCTTC.

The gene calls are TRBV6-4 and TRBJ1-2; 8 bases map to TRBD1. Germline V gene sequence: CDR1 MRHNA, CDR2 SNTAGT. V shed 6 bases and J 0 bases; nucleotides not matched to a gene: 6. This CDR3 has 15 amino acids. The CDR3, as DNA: TGTGCCAGCAGCCCGGACAGGGTAGCTAACTATGGCTACACCTTC. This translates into CASSPDRVANYGYTF.

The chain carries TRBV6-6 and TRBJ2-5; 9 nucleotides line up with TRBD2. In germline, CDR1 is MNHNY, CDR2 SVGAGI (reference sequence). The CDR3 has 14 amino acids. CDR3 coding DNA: TGTGTCACTGGGGGCGGGGGGGCCTCGGAGACCCAGTACTTC. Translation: CVTGGGGASETQYF.

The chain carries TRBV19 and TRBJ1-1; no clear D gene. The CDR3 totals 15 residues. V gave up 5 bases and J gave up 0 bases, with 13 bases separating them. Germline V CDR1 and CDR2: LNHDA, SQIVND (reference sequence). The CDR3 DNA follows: TGTGCCAGTAGTGCCGCCAAAACACTGAACACTGAAGCTTTCTTT. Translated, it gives CASSAAKTLNTEAFF.

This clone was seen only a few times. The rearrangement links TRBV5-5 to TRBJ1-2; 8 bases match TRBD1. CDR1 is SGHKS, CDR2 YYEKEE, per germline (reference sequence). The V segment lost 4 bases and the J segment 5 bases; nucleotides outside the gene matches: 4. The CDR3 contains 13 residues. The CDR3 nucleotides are TGTGCCAGCAGCCTGGACAGGGATTATGGCTACACCTTC. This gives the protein CASSLDRDYGYTF. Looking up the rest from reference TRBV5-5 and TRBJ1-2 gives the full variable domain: DAGVTQSPTHLIKTRGQQVTLRCSPISGHKSVSWYQQVLGQGPQFIFQYYEKEERGRGNFPDRFSARQFPNYSSELNVNALLLGDSALYLCASSLDRDYGYTFGSGTRLTVV.

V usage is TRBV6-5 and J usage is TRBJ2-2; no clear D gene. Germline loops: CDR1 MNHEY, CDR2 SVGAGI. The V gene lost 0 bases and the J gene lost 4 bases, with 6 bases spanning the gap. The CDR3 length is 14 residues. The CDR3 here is CASSYSRSTGELFF. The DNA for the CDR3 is TGTGCCAGCAGTTACTCGAGGAGCACCGGGGAGCTGTTTTTT.

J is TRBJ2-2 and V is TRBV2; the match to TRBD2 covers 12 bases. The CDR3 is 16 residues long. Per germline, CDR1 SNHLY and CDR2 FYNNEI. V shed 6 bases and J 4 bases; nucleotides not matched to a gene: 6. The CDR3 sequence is CASRTLAGGGTGELFF. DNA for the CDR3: TGTGCCAGCAGGACACTAGCGGGAGGCGGCACCGGGGAGCTGTTTTTT.

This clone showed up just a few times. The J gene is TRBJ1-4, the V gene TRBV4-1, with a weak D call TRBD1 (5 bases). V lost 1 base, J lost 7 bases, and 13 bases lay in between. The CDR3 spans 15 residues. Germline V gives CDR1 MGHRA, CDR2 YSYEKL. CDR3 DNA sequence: TGCGCCAGCAGCCAAGTGGCAGGGATAGTTGAAAAACTGTTTTTT. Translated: CASSQVAGIVEKLFF.

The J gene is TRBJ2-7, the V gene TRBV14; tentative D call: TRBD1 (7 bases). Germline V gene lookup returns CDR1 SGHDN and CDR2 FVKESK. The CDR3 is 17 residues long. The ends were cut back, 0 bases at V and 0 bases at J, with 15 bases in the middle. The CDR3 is CASSQDVGRGDSYEQYF. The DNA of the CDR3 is TGTGCCAGCAGCCAAGATGTGGGCAGGGGGGACTCCTACGAGCAGTACTTC. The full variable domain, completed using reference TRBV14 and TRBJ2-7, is EAGVTQFPSHSVIEKGQTVTLRCDPISGHDNLYWYRRVMGKEIKFLLHFVKESKQDESGMPNNRFLAERTGGTYSTLKVQPAELEDSGVYFCASSQDVGRGDSYEQYFGPGTRLTVT.

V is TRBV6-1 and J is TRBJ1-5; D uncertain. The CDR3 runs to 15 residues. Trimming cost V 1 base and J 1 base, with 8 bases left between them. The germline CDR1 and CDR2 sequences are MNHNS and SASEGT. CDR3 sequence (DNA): TGTGCCAGCAGTGAAGAGGGAGGGAGCAATCAGCCCCAGCATTTT. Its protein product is CASSEEGGSNQPQHF.